What follows are 11 T cell receptor beta chains derived from one specimen sequenced in a study of identical twins. TCRdb reprocessed the 5' RACE reads via MiXCR and lists one record per CDR3 protein. The table records 500,000 or so distinct CDR3 sequences, 14% of them present only once. A further study also used this sample, focusing on yellow fever vaccine responses in identical twins.

Sequencing was performed on CD4+ T cells sorted from blood. The receptors shown here come from a woman between 18 and 29 years old in good health.

This clonotype was detected a few times. The genes are TRBV21-1 and TRBJ2-1; the D call in the table, TRBD1, was not verified against the DNA. TRBV21-1 is shown as a pseudogene. The CDR3 spans 12 residues. The CDR3 sequence is CASSKYPQEQFF. For the CDR3, the DNA is TGTGCCAGCAGCAAATACCCCCAGGAGCAGTTCTTC.

The J gene is TRBJ2-1, the V gene TRBV3-1, with a weak D call TRBD1 (5 bases). Deletions cut 1 base from V and 6 bases from J, with 7 bases between. The CDR3 is 13 residues long. Germline V CDR1 and CDR2: LGHDT, YNNKEL (reference sequence). The CDR3 nucleotides read TGTGCCAGCAGCCAAGGACAGTCCAATGAGCAGTTCTTC. Translating gives CASSQGQSNEQFF.

This clonotype came up a few times. CDR3 bases: TGTGCCAGCAGTGGACAGAAAACGGGAGGCTACACCTTC. Translating it yields CASSGQKTGGYTF. This chain uses TRBV6-6 with TRBJ1-2; possibly TRBD1 for D (6 bases). The ends were cut back, 5 bases at V and 8 bases at J, with 15 bases in the middle. Germline V lookup: CDR1 MNHNY, CDR2 SVGAGI (reference sequence). The CDR3 is 13 amino acids.

A remark on this clonotype: One end of the junction fails to match germline, which may point to a read error. The rearrangement joins TRBV5-5 to TRBJ2-5; TRBD2 matches 14 bases. Germline V CDR1 and CDR2: SGHKS, YYEKEE (reference sequence). This CDR3 region has 12 residues. The CDR3 DNA sequence: TGTGCCAGCAGCTCGGGACTAGCGGGAGATCACTTC. Its translation: CASSSGLAGDHF.

This clonotype was counted only a few times. The rearrangement uses TRBV7-6 and TRBJ2-3, with D perhaps assigned TRBD1 or TRBD2 (6 bases each). Germline V CDR1 and CDR2: SGHVS, FNYEAQ. The length of the CDR3 is 13 residues. Between the trimmed V and J ends, which lost 5 bases and 4 bases, there was a span of 10 bases. The CDR3 DNA reads as TGTGCCAGCAGCACGGGGGCCCCAGATACGCAGTATTTT. Its translation: CASSTGAPDTQYF.

The chain recombines TRBV2 with TRBJ2-3, with 14 nucleotides matching TRBD2. The CDR3 consists of 15 residues. Germline CDR1 is SNHLY and CDR2 is FYNNEI. V lost 7 bases and J lost 5; bases outside the gene matches: 5. CDR3 region: CASKGLAGGRDTQYF. CDR3 nucleotides: TGTGCCAGCAAAGGACTAGCGGGGGGAAGAGATACGCAGTATTTT. The full variable domain, completed using reference TRBV2 and TRBJ2-3, is EPEVTQTPSHQVTQMGQEVILRCVPISNHLYFYWYRQILGQKVEFLVSFYNNEISEKSEIFDDQFSVERPDGSNFTLKIRSTKLEDSAMYFCASKGLAGGRDTQYFGPGTRLTVL.

The rearrangement joins TRBV20-1 to TRBJ2-3, with no clear D. This CDR3 region has 12 residues. The germline V gene encodes CDR1 DFQATT and CDR2 SNEGSKA (reference sequence). With 6 bases removed from V and 3 bases from J, the gap between germline ends came to 10 bases. CDR3 in DNA: TGCAGTGCCCCCCTTAGGACAGATACGCAGTATTTT. The encoded protein is CSAPLRTDTQYF.

This clonotype has just a few counts. V and J are TRBV12-3 or TRBV12-4 and TRBJ2-3; D perhaps matches TRBD1 (5 bases). This CDR3 is built from 13 residues. The V end lost 6 bases, the J end lost 3 bases, and 10 bases lay between the germline ends. The CDR3 here is CASRSQGTDTQYF. In DNA form, the CDR3 reads TGTGCCAGCAGGTCGCAGGGTACAGATACGCAGTATTTT.

There are a few counts of this clonotype. The chain is built from TRBV2 and TRBJ2-7; D uncertain. V was clipped by 6 bases and J by 5 bases, with 8 bases between them. CDR1 is SNHLY and CDR2 is FYNNEI in the germline V gene. CDR3 size: 11 residues. CDR3 sequence (DNA): TGTGCCAGCAGGTATGCTAACGAGCAGTACTTC. As protein: CASRYANEQYF.

This clonotype occurred a few times. The rearrangement joins TRBV7-9 to TRBJ1-6, with D possibly being TRBD1 (6 bases). The CDR3 has 15 amino acids. Trimming took 1 base from V and 10 from J, leaving 14 bases between them. In germline, CDR1 is SEHNR, CDR2 FQNEAQ (reference sequence). The CDR3 sequence is CASSLEGQGHSPLHF. The CDR3 DNA reads as TGTGCCAGCAGCTTAGAAGGGCAGGGACACTCACCCCTCCACTTT. The variable domain in full, completed from reference TRBV7-9 and TRBJ1-6, reads DTGVSQNPRHKITKRGQNVTFRCDPISEHNRLYWYRQTLGQGPEFLTYFQNEAQLEKSRLLSDRFSAERPKGSFSTLEIQRTEQGDSAMYLCASSLEGQGHSPLHFGNGTRLTVT.

This clonotype was recorded a few times. The chain joins TRBV6-1 to TRBJ2-5; D is uncertain. The V end lost 4 bases, the J end lost 5 bases, and 8 bases lay between the germline ends. Germline CDR1 reads MNHNS; CDR2 reads SASEGT. The CDR3 is 12 residues long. In DNA form, the CDR3 reads TGTGCCAGCAGTGTGGGGTATGAGACCCAGTACTTC. Amino acids: CASSVGYETQYF.